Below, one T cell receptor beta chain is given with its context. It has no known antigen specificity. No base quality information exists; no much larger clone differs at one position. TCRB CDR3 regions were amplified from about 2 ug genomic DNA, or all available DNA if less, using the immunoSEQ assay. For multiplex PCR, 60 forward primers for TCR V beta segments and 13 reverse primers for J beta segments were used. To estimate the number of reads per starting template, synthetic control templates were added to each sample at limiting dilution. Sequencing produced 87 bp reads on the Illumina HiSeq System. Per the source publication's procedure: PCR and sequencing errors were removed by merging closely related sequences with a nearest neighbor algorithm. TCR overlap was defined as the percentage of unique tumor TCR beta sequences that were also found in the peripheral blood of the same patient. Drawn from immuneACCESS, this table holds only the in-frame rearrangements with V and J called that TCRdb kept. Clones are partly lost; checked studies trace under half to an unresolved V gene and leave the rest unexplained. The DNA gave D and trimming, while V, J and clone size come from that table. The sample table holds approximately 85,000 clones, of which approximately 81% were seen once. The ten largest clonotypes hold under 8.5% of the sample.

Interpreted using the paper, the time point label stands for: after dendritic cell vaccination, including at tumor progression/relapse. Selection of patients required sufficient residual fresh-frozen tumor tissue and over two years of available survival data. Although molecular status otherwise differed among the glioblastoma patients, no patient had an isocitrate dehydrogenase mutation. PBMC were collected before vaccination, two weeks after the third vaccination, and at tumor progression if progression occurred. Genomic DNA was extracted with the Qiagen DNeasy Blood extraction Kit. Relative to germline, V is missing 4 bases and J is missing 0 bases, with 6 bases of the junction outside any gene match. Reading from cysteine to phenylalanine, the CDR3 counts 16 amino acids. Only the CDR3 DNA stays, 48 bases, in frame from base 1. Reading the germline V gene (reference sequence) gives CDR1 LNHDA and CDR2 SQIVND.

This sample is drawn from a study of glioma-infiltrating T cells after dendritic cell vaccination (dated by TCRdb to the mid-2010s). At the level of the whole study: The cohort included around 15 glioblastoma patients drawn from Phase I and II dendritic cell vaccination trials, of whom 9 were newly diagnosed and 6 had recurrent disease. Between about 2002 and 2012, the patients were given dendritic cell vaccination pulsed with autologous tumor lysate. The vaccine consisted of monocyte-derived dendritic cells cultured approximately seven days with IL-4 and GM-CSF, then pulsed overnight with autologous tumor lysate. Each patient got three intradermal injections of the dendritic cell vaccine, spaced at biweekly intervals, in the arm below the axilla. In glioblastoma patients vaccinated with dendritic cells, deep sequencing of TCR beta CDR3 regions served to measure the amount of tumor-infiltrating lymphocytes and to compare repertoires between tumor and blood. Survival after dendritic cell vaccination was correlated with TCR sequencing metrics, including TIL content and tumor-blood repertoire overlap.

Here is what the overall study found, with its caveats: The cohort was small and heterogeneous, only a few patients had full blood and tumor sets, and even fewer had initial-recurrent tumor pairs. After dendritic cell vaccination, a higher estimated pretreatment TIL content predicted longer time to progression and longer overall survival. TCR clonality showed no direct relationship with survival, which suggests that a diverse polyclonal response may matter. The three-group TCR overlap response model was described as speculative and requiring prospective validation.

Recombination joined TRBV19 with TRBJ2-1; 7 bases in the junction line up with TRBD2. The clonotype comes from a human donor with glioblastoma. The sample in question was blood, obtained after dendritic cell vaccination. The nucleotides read TGTGCCAGTAGTAAAACTAGCGTTAGCTCCTACAATGAGCAGTTCTTC. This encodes CASSKTSVSSYNEQFF. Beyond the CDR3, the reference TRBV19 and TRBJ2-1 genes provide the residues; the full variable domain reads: DGGITQSPKYLFRKEGQNVTLSCEQNLNHDAMYWYRQDPGQGLRLIYYSQIVNDFQKGDIAEGYSVSREKKESFPLTVTSAQKNPTAFYLCASSKTSVSSYNEQFFGPGTRLTVL.